This T cell receptor beta chain was sequenced in a study of T cells in Graves' hyperthyroidism and ophthalmopathy. Template material for amplifying TCR beta CDR3 regions consisted of RNA transcripts. With the HTBI primer set, the TCR CDR3 went through a first round of RT-PCR. MiXCR was run by TCRdb on the multiplex PCR reads, yielding one entry per CDR3 protein. The repertoire has around 440,000 distinct CDR3 sequences, 15% to 18% of them found once; the top ten carry over 7.5%. Many counts were recorded for this clonotype. Looked up from germline, CDR1 is DFQATT and CDR2 is SNEGSKA (reference sequence). With 2 bases clipped from V and 1 base from J, the junction kept 7 bases outside the gene matches. The CDR3 length is 15 residues.

The V call is TRBV20-1, the J call TRBJ2-7; 8 bases line up with TRBD2. This sequence originates from a woman younger than 35 with Graves' hyperthyroidism. The source material was blood. CDR3 amino acids: CSARHIAGTSYEQYF. The CDR3 coding sequence is TGCAGTGCTAGACACATAGCGGGGACTTCCTACGAGCAGTACTTC.